Below are 32 T cell receptor beta chains sequenced from a single sample in a study of persistence of HIV-infected CD4 T cells. An overlapping HIV-1 Gag peptide pool stimulated these cells at roughly 0.97 ug/peptide/mL. CD4+ T cells upregulating both CD40 ligand and CD69 were sorted as responding cells. These receptors' antigens are unknown. This was the immunoSEQ version 4 assay in survey mode. The repertoire was sequenced with immunoSEQ multiplex PCR; TCRdb's copy has only in-frame clones and lacks some. The data contain around 26,000 clones, roughly 70% of them seen just once; the ten biggest clones take up roughly 1.9%. The material sequenced was CD4+ T cells sorted from PBMCs after approximately 19-hour stimulation, taken from a patient who received antiretroviral therapy. The receptors stem from an adult man with HIV who was CMV-seropositive.

The chain links TRBV7-9 to TRBJ2-3; D call uncertain. CDR1 is SEHNR, CDR2 FQNEAQ, per germline (reference sequence). Trimming pared 5 bases from V and 2 bases from J, leaving 11 bases between. The CDR3 spans 14 residues. The CDR3 loop reads CASSRAEDTDTQYF. The CDR3 DNA is TGTGCCAGCAGCCGGGCGGAAGACACAGATACGCAGTATTTT.

V usage is TRBV12-5 and J usage is TRBJ2-3; D is ambiguous. From germline, CDR1 is LGHNT and CDR2 FRNRAP. This CDR3 region has 15 residues. Trimming cost V 1 base and J 0 bases, with 8 bases left between them. The CDR3, as DNA: TGTGCTAGTGGTTTGGCGGAGACTAGCACAGATACGCAGTATTTT. This sequence encodes CASGLAETSTDTQYF.

This clone was observed once. V and J are TRBV10-3 and TRBJ2-3; weak D call: TRBD2 (5 bases). The CDR3 totals 12 residues. Between the trimmed V and J ends, which lost 7 bases and 4 bases, there was a span of 9 bases. CDR1 is ENHRY, CDR2 SYGVKD, per germline. CDR3 sequence (DNA): TGTGCCATCAAAGGGAGCCCAGATACGCAGTATTTT. Its translation is CAIKGSPDTQYF.

The V gene is TRBV5-1, the J gene TRBJ1-2; no clear D gene. This CDR3 region has 13 residues. CDR1 and CDR2 from the germline V gene are SGHRS and YFSETQ. Trimming removed 5 bases from V and 0 bases from J, with 8 bases in between. CDR3 residues: CASRQSANYGYTF. DNA of the CDR3: TGCGCCAGCAGGCAGTCAGCTAACTATGGCTACACCTTC.

The rearrangement links TRBV5-1 to TRBJ1-3, with a possible D match to TRBD1 (5 bases). Germline V gene lookup returns CDR1 SGHRS and CDR2 YFSETQ. V was trimmed by 7 bases and J by 2 bases, leaving 7 bases between them. This CDR3 has 12 amino acids. The CDR3 DNA follows: TGCGCCAGCGGACACACTGGAAACACCATATATTTT. Its protein product is CASGHTGNTIYF.

The chain carries TRBV7-3 and TRBJ2-2; no definite D call. Germline values: CDR1 SGHTA, CDR2 FQGTGA. V lost 1 base, J lost 7 bases, and 1 base lay in between. The CDR3 has 11 amino acids. The CDR3 spells CASSLSGELFF. The CDR3 DNA reads as TGTGCCAGCAGCTTAAGCGGGGAGCTGTTTTTT.

This clone showed up just a few times. This chain joins TRBV28 and TRBJ1-2; D is unclear. Trimming removed 2 bases from V and 8 bases from J, with 9 bases in between. The germline CDR1 and CDR2 sequences are MDHEN and SYDVKM. CDR3 length: 12 amino acids. The CDR3 protein is CASSLRREGYTF. CDR3 DNA: TGTGCCAGCAGTTTACGGCGTGAGGGCTACACCTTC.

The gene calls are TRBV6-5 and TRBJ1-2; D is undetermined. The germline CDR1 and CDR2 sequences are MNHEY and SVGAGI. Trimming stripped 7 bases from V and 0 bases from J, with 9 bases between. The CDR3 spans 13 residues. CDR3 protein: CASTASPNYGYTF. CDR3 bases: TGTGCCAGCACGGCCAGTCCTAACTATGGCTACACCTTC.

The V gene is TRBV19, the J gene TRBJ1-6; maybe TRBD1 (6 bases). Germline lookup yields CDR1 LNHDA and CDR2 SQIVND (reference sequence). The CDR3 is made up of 14 amino acids. Trimming removed 8 bases from V and 6 bases from J, with 14 bases in between. CDR3 DNA sequence: TGTGCCAGTGGAATAGGGGGTCGTAATTCACCCCTCCACTTT. Amino acid sequence: CASGIGGRNSPLHF.

The rearrangement joins TRBV5-1 to TRBJ2-2, with D unresolved. V was shortened by 2 bases and J by 6 bases, with 8 bases between the two germline ends. CDR3 length: 13 amino acids. Germline-derived CDR1 and CDR2 are SGHRS and YFSETQ. The CDR3 region is CASSFWVAGELFF. The CDR3 DNA is TGCGCCAGCAGCTTTTGGGTTGCCGGGGAGCTGTTTTTT.

In its sample, this clone was seen a few times. The rearrangement links TRBV2 to TRBJ1-3; 8 bases line up with TRBD1. Trimming cost V 3 bases and J 1 base; bases outside gene matches: 5. The length of the CDR3 is 16 residues. Germline V lookup: CDR1 SNHLY, CDR2 FYNNEI. The CDR3 is CASSELRDRSGNTIYF. CDR3 coding DNA: TGTGCCAGCAGTGAGCTGAGGGACAGGTCTGGAAACACCATATATTTT.

This rearrangement joins TRBV7-8 to TRBJ2-5, with TRBD1 matching over 8 bases. There are 18 residues in the CDR3. Trimming removed 1 base from V and 1 base from J; junction bases left unmatched: 11. Germline values: CDR1 SGHVS, CDR2 FQNEAQ. For the CDR3, the DNA is TGTGCCAGCAGCTTAGAACGTATAGGCGGGACAGGCCAAGAGACCCAGTACTTC. Translating gives CASSLERIGGTGQETQYF.

The chain joins TRBV29-1 to TRBJ1-4, with D uncertain. The germline gives CDR1 SQVTM, CDR2 ANQGSEA. Trimming shortened V by 6 bases and J by 6 bases, and 14 bases separated the two germline ends. CDR3 length: 13 amino acids. The CDR3 DNA follows: TGCAGCGTGGCTTTGGCTGCCGATGAAAAACTGTTTTTT. Amino acids: CSVALAADEKLFF.

The chain is built from TRBV10-3 and TRBJ2-7, with a weak D call TRBD1 (5 bases). Trimming pared 2 bases from V and 3 bases from J, leaving 8 bases between. CDR3 length: 13 residues. Germline-derived CDR1 and CDR2 are ENHRY and SYGVKD. CDR3 coding DNA: TGTGCCATCAGTGAGAGGACAAACTACGAGCAGTACTTC. This translates into CAISERTNYEQYF.

This chain uses TRBV18 with TRBJ1-2; D is unresolved. Germline V gene data show CDR1 as KGHSH and CDR2 as LQKENI. The CDR3 length is 12 residues. Trimming pared 0 bases from V and 7 bases from J, leaving 6 bases between. The CDR3 DNA reads as TGTGCCAGCTCACCACCGCAAGGTGGCTACACCTTC. Its translation: CASSPPQGGYTF. The whole variable domain, filled in from reference TRBV18 and TRBJ1-2, reads NAGVMQNPRHLVRRRGQEARLRCSPMKGHSHVYWYRQLPEEGLKFMVYLQKENIIDESGMPKERFSAEFPKEGPSILRIQQVVRGDSAAYFCASSPPQGGYTFGSGTRLTVV.

The V gene is TRBV12-5, the J gene TRBJ1-3; D may be TRBD1 (5 bases). CDR1 and CDR2 (germline): LGHNT, FRNRAP. This CDR3 contains 17 residues. The V end lost 4 bases, the J end lost 0 bases, and 16 bases lay between the germline ends. The CDR3 spells CASGSGTFSTSGNTIYF. As DNA, the CDR3 is TGTGCTAGTGGTTCAGGGACCTTTTCCACCTCTGGAAACACCATATATTTT.

This clone was counted between two and nine times. The rearrangement joins TRBV19 to TRBJ1-3, with unresolved D. CDR3 length equals 13 residues. The germline CDR1 and CDR2 sequences are LNHDA and SQIVND (reference sequence). V lost 9 bases to trimming and J lost 4 bases, with 13 bases between them. Here the CDR3 DNA reads TGTGCCAGCCGTTCCTCTGGAGGAAACACCATATATTTT. As protein: CASRSSGGNTIYF.

The chain employs TRBV4-2 and TRBJ1-5, with 7 bases lining up with TRBD1. V shed 4 bases and J 5 bases; nucleotides not matched to a gene: 11. CDR3 length: 16 residues. Germline values: CDR1 LGHNA, CDR2 YNFKEQ. As DNA, the CDR3 is TGTGCCAGCAGCCTGAACTCGGGGACAGAACATCAGCCCCAGCATTTT. Protein: CASSLNSGTEHQPQHF.

The V and J genes are TRBV4-1 and TRBJ2-1; no firm D call. CDR1 is MGHRA, CDR2 YSYEKL, per germline. CDR3 length: 16 residues. V was shortened by 1 base and J by 0 bases, with 10 bases between the two germline ends. CDR3 sequence (DNA): TGCGCCAGCAGCCAAGTTGTCACGAGCTCCTACAATGAGCAGTTCTTC. This encodes CASSQVVTSSYNEQFF.

V is TRBV7-3 and J is TRBJ2-2; 7 nucleotides match TRBD1. This CDR3 has 14 residues. Per the germline V gene, CDR1 is SGHTA and CDR2 is FQGTGA. V was clipped by 5 bases and J by 5 bases; unmatched bases: 5. The CDR3 here is CASSRQGMTGELFF. The CDR3 DNA reads TGTGCCAGCAGCCGACAGGGAATGACCGGGGAGCTGTTTTTT.

This chain uses TRBV6-6 with TRBJ1-5; D remains unclear. CDR3 length: 17 residues. From germline, CDR1 is MNHNY and CDR2 SVGAGI (reference sequence). The V end lost 5 bases, the J end lost 0 bases, and 17 bases lay between the germline ends. CDR3 amino acids: CASSRGIDKDSNQPQHF. Written as DNA, the CDR3 is TGTGCCAGCAGTCGGGGTATAGACAAAGATAGCAATCAGCCCCAGCATTTT.

This sequence joins TRBV11-1 and TRBJ2-2; D possibly matches TRBD1 or TRBD2 (5 bases each). Germline V CDR1 and CDR2: SGHAT, FQDESV (reference sequence). The CDR3 is made up of 16 amino acids. V was shortened by 5 bases and J by 1 base, with 14 bases between the two germline ends. The CDR3 nucleotides are TGTGCCAGCAGCCTGCCTCAGGGAGAGAACACCGGGGAGCTGTTTTTT. It translates to CASSLPQGENTGELFF.

A few counts support this clone. The chain is built from TRBV7-2 and TRBJ2-3; 10 bases line up with TRBD2. V shed 5 bases and J 6 bases; nucleotides not matched to a gene: 11. CDR1 SGHTA and CDR2 FQGNSA come from the germline V gene. The CDR3 spans 16 residues. The CDR3 reads CASSHRTSGNPDTQYF. As DNA, the CDR3 is TGTGCCAGCAGCCACCGGACTAGCGGAAACCCTGATACGCAGTATTTT.

This clone has a handful of counts. The rearrangement links TRBV28 to TRBJ2-3, with 7 bases identical to TRBD1. There are 13 residues in the CDR3. The germline gives CDR1 MDHEN, CDR2 SYDVKM. As DNA, the CDR3 is TGTGCGATCAACAGGGGATGGACAGATACGCAGTATTTT. This encodes CAINRGWTDTQYF.

The V call is TRBV5-4, the J call TRBJ2-7; D is perhaps TRBD1 (6 bases). Deletions cut 4 bases from V and 2 bases from J, with 19 bases between. From germline, CDR1 is SGHNT and CDR2 YYREEE (reference sequence). CDR3 length: 16 amino acids. CDR3 nucleotide sequence: TGTGCCAGCAGCCCGACCGGGACATTCGGCCCCTACGAGCAGTACTTC. Protein product: CASSPTGTFGPYEQYF. Filled out from reference TRBV5-4 and TRBJ2-7, the complete variable domain reads ETGVTQSPTHLIKTRGQQVTLRCSSQSGHNTVSWYQQALGQGPQFIFQYYREEENGRGNFPPRFSGLQFPNYSSELNVNALELDDSALYLCASSPTGTFGPYEQYFGPGTRLTVT.

The chain combines TRBV18 with TRBJ2-2; 7 positions agree with TRBD1. Germline V lookup: CDR1 KGHSH, CDR2 LQKENI. The CDR3 is made up of 17 amino acids. J gave up 4 bases and V 3 bases, and 11 bases lay outside the gene matches. The CDR3 protein is CASSPDPTGFVTGELFF. CDR3 in DNA: TGTGCCAGCTCACCCGACCCGACAGGGTTCGTCACCGGGGAGCTGTTTTTT.

This clone showed up just a few times. This rearrangement joins TRBV7-8 to TRBJ2-1; D uncertain. The CDR3 sequence is 11 residues long. The germline V and J ends were trimmed by 2 bases and 9 bases, with 5 bases remaining between them. Germline CDR1 and CDR2: SGHVS and FQNEAQ. The CDR3 DNA follows: TGTGCCAGCAGCTTAAGGCTTGAGCAGTTCTTC. Translated, it gives CASSLRLEQFF.

Turning to this clone: Germline is not matched at one junction end, which may reflect a read error. The chain employs TRBV29-1 and TRBJ2-7; possibly TRBD1 for D (5 bases). The CDR3 is made up of 10 amino acids. Germline V lookup: CDR1 SQVTM, CDR2 ANQGSEA. The CDR3 coding sequence is TGCAGCGTCCTCAGGGTCTCAGCGATTTTC. It encodes CSVLRVSAIF.

The rearrangement joins TRBV5-1 to TRBJ2-2, with 11 bases fitting TRBD1. The length of the CDR3 is 15 residues. Germline loops: CDR1 SGHRS, CDR2 YFSETQ. J lost 6 bases, V lost 0 bases, and 1 base had no gene match. CDR3 protein: CASSLEGQGAGELFF. CDR3 bases: TGCGCCAGCAGCTTGGAGGGACAGGGGGCCGGGGAGCTGTTTTTT.

The gene calls are TRBV7-3 and TRBJ2-7; D unresolved. V lost 3 bases and J 3 bases, leaving 9 bases between the germline ends. The CDR3 extends over 13 amino acids. Germline CDR1 is SGHTA and CDR2 is FQGTGA. DNA for the CDR3: TGTGCCAGCAGCTTGGCTCCCCGCTACGAGCAGTACTTC. Translating it yields CASSLAPRYEQYF.

The chain employs TRBV7-9 and TRBJ1-2; TRBD1 might be the D (6 bases). V dropped 4 bases and J dropped 8 bases, with 17 bases sitting between them. There are 14 residues in the CDR3. CDR1 is SEHNR, CDR2 FQNEAQ, per germline (reference sequence). CDR3 sequence: CASSSSGRGWGYTF. CDR3 coding DNA: TGTGCCAGCAGCTCAAGCGGCAGGGGTTGGGGCTACACCTTC.

The chain carries TRBV2 and TRBJ2-2; TRBD2 matches 14 bases. The CDR3 spans 15 residues. Trimming removed 4 bases from V and 6 bases from J; junction bases left unmatched: 1. CDR1 and CDR2 (germline): SNHLY, FYNNEI. The CDR3 sequence: CASSVGLAGAGELFF. DNA for the CDR3: TGTGCCAGCAGTGTGGGACTAGCGGGGGCCGGGGAGCTGTTTTTT.